The 19 T cell receptor beta chains listed next were all sequenced from one sample in a study of graft-versus-host responses after intestinal transplantation. Data came from immunoSEQ multiplex PCR; TCRdb stores just in-frame clones and leaves some out. The sample includes about 35,000 clones, around 95% of them seen just once. The sample was PBMCs, taken 16 days after intestinal transplant. The receptors originated from a human patient who received an intestinal transplant, so some T cells may come from the graft donor.

The chain is built from TRBV2 and TRBJ2-2, with D uncertain. CDR1 and CDR2 (germline): SNHLY, FYNNEI. CDR3 length: 14 amino acids. Trimming shortened V by 3 bases and J by 2 bases, and 7 bases separated the two germline ends. The CDR3 is CASSERFNTGELFF. CDR3 DNA: TGTGCCAGCAGTGAGAGATTTAACACCGGGGAGCTGTTTTTT.

In its sample, this clone was seen once. The CDR3 DNA reads TGTGCCAGCAGCCCAGAGGGACAGCTTAGCAATCAGCCCCAGCATTTT. Translated, it gives CASSPEGQLSNQPQHF. The chain couples TRBV9 to TRBJ1-5; 7 bases map to TRBD1. The CDR3 totals 16 residues. The germline V gene encodes CDR1 SGDLS and CDR2 YYNGEE. V lost 4 bases to trimming and J lost 0 bases; unmatched junction nucleotides: 7.

The J gene is TRBJ2-6, the V gene TRBV5-1, with TRBD1 matching 8 bases. CDR1 and CDR2 (germline): SGHRS, YFSETQ. This CDR3 contains 20 residues. Trimming at V came to 2 bases and at J to 1 base, leaving 14 bases not matched to a gene. The CDR3 spells CASSLTGQAEFGSGANVLTF. The CDR3, as DNA: TGCGCCAGCAGCTTAACGGGACAGGCGGAGTTTGGATCTGGGGCCAACGTCCTGACTTTC.

The chain is built from TRBV5-1 and TRBJ2-1; 8 positions agree with TRBD2. The CDR3 spans 18 residues. Germline CDR1 is SGHRS and CDR2 is YFSETQ. J gave up 3 bases and V 0 bases, and 11 bases lay outside the gene matches. In nucleotides, the CDR3 is TGCGCCAGCAGCTTGGTGCCCCCAGCGGGAGAGTTCTACAATGAGCAGTTCTTC. It codes for CASSLVPPAGEFYNEQFF.

The chain couples TRBV11-2 to TRBJ2-3; no clear D. This CDR3 contains 14 residues. V was shortened by 6 bases and J by 8 bases, with 18 bases between the two germline ends. Germline assignment: CDR1 SGHAT and CDR2 FQNNGV. Here the CDR3 DNA reads TGTGCCAGCAGTTCGAGACTGCGATCTCGTACGCAGTATTTT. Translating it yields CASSSRLRSRTQYF.

This chain joins TRBV19 and TRBJ1-2; 10 nucleotides agree with TRBD1. This CDR3 has 15 amino acids. CDR1 and CDR2 (germline): LNHDA, SQIVND (reference sequence). Trimming took 4 bases from V and 8 from J; bases not matched to a gene: 10. In DNA form, the CDR3 reads TGTGCCAGTAGTACCGATCCGGGACAGGGGAGAGGCTACACCTTC. Encoded protein: CASSTDPGQGRGYTF. Variable domain in full (rest from reference TRBV19 and TRBJ1-2): DGGITQSPKYLFRKEGQNVTLSCEQNLNHDAMYWYRQDPGQGLRLIYYSQIVNDFQKGDIAEGYSVSREKKESFPLTVTSAQKNPTAFYLCASSTDPGQGRGYTFGSGTRLTVV.

The genes are TRBV4-1 and TRBJ2-1, with 8 positions matching TRBD2. Trimming took 4 bases from V and 6 from J; bases not matched to a gene: 14. The length of the CDR3 is 17 residues. Germline values: CDR1 MGHRA, CDR2 YSYEKL. The CDR3 DNA sequence: TGCGCCAGCAGCCTCCGAGGGGGGACTAGATCTATCAATGAGCAGTTCTTC. Protein sequence: CASSLRGGTRSINEQFF.

This chain connects TRBV30 to TRBJ2-7; D remains unclear. Per germline, CDR1 GTSNPN and CDR2 SVGIG (reference sequence). CDR3 length equals 13 residues. Trimming removed 0 bases at V and 3 bases at J, with 9 bases between. The CDR3 sequence is CAWSVHSFYEQYF. CDR3 coding DNA: TGTGCCTGGAGTGTACATAGTTTCTACGAGCAGTACTTC.

This sequence joins TRBV7-3 and TRBJ2-7; 7 bases are a match to TRBD2. Germline V CDR1 and CDR2: SGHTA, FQGTGA. This CDR3 is 12 amino acids long. V lost 5 bases to trimming and J lost 7 bases; unmatched junction nucleotides: 5. The CDR3 is CASSRLGGEQYF. CDR3 bases: TGTGCCAGCAGCCGCCTCGGGGGGGAGCAGTACTTC. Full variable domain (remainder filled in from reference TRBV7-3 and TRBJ2-7): GAGVSQTPSNKVTEKGKYVELRCDPISGHTALYWYRQSLGQGPEFLIYFQGTGAADDSGLPNDRFFAVRPEGSVSTLKIQRTERGDSAVYLCASSRLGGEQYFGPGTRLTVT.

The chain employs TRBV5-6 and TRBJ2-7; possibly TRBD2 for D (5 bases). With 4 bases removed from V and 4 bases from J, the gap between germline ends came to 12 bases. Germline V gives CDR1 SGHDT, CDR2 YYEEEE. The CDR3 spans 13 residues. The CDR3 region has the DNA TGTGCCAGCAGCCTCCGGACTGTATACGAGCAGTACTTC. It yields the protein CASSLRTVYEQYF.

The V call is TRBV12-5, the J call TRBJ2-1; D is unclear. V lost 7 bases and J 8 bases, leaving 18 bases between the germline ends. Germline V CDR1 and CDR2: LGHNT, FRNRAP. This CDR3 spans 14 amino acids. The CDR3 nucleotides read TGTGCTAGTGCCTCCTCCGACGGCCGCGATGAGCAGTTCTTC. This gives the protein CASASSDGRDEQFF.

The chain is built from TRBV5-1 and TRBJ2-7, with a weak D call TRBD2 (6 bases). The V and J ends lost 2 bases and 7 bases respectively, with 19 bases between them. CDR1 and CDR2 (germline): SGHRS, YFSETQ. The CDR3 runs to 15 residues. The CDR3: CASSFGDWPRWEQYF. In nucleotides, the CDR3 is TGCGCCAGCAGCTTTGGGGACTGGCCTCGATGGGAGCAGTACTTC.

This rearrangement joins TRBV27 to TRBJ2-1, with D unclear. V was clipped by 0 bases and J by 7 bases, with 10 bases between them. The CDR3 has 14 amino acids. Germline V gives CDR1 MNHEY, CDR2 SMNVEV (reference sequence). As DNA, the CDR3 is TGTGCCAGCAGTTTATCGCGCGGCGAAAATGAGCAGTTCTTC. It translates to CASSLSRGENEQFF.

As to this clone: Relative to the germline gene, one junction end is altered; a read error may explain this. The genes are TRBV2 and TRBJ1-3; perhaps TRBD1 as D (5 bases). The CDR3 extends over 15 amino acids. Germline CDR1 reads SNHLY; CDR2 reads FYNNEI. CDR3 nucleotide sequence: TGTGCCAGCAGTCGACAGCGCGGCTCTGGAGACACCATATATTTT. Translating it yields CASSRQRGSGDTIYF.

Only a few counts were recorded for this clone. The V gene is TRBV10-3, the J gene TRBJ1-1; possibly TRBD1 for D (6 bases). The CDR3 loop spans 14 amino acids. The V and J ends lost 6 bases and 1 base respectively, with 12 bases between them. Germline CDR1 ENHRY, CDR2 SYGVKD. The CDR3 DNA reads as TGTGCCATCAGCTTTGGACAGCGGAACACTGAAGCTTTCTTT. Its translation: CAISFGQRNTEAFF.

The chain recombines TRBV9 with TRBJ1-1; TRBD1 might be the D (5 bases). Deletions cut 0 bases from V and 4 bases from J, with 10 bases between. CDR1 and CDR2 from the germline V gene are SGDLS and YYNGEE. The CDR3 sequence is 14 residues long. This CDR3 is CASSVGQGFTEAFF. CDR3 bases: TGTGCCAGCAGCGTAGGGCAGGGCTTCACTGAAGCTTTCTTT.

CDR3 bases: TGTGCCAGCAGCCCCCTACTAGCAGACGTCCCCATTACAGATACGCAGTATTTT. Its translation: CASSPLLADVPITDTQYF. This chain links TRBV5-6 with TRBJ2-3, with a possible D match to TRBD2 (6 bases). CDR1 is SGHDT, CDR2 YYEEEE, per germline. V was trimmed by 4 bases and J by 3 bases, leaving 24 bases between them. This CDR3 comprises 18 residues.

The genes are TRBV6-5 and TRBJ1-2; 9 bases map to TRBD1. V lost 6 bases and J lost 4; bases outside the gene matches: 6. The CDR3 is 14 residues long. The V gene's germline CDR1 is MNHEY and CDR2 SVGAGI. As DNA, the CDR3 is TGTGCCAGCAGCCACAGGGGGCGTGTCTATGGCTACACCTTC. Amino acids: CASSHRGRVYGYTF.

The gene calls are TRBV6-1 and TRBJ2-7; no reliable D call. The CDR3 is made up of 12 amino acids. Germline values: CDR1 MNHNS, CDR2 SASEGT. Trimming shortened V by 7 bases and J by 6 bases, and 13 bases separated the two germline ends. The DNA of the CDR3 is TGTGCCAGCAAAAGTAAGCCCCGCGAGCAGTACTTC. Residues: CASKSKPREQYF.